The 23 T cell receptor beta chains given below trace back to one sample, sequenced in a study of blood T cell repertoires in COVID-19. Clones were sequenced by immunoSEQ multiplex PCR, and TCRdb holds only the in-frame ones, with some missing. Here the sample spans some 110,000 clones, about 89% being singletons. The specimen sequenced was peripheral blood. These receptors were obtained from a man between 40 and 49 years old with acute or convalescent COVID-19.

This rearrangement joins TRBV19 to TRBJ2-5; TRBD2 aligns across 9 bases. V dropped 4 bases and J dropped 1; count of bases not matched to a gene: 4. In germline, CDR1 is LNHDA, CDR2 SQIVND (reference sequence). This CDR3 has 15 amino acids. The CDR3 coding sequence is TGTGCCAGTAGTACTGGCGGGAGGGCCCAAGAGACCCAGTACTTC. Translation gives CASSTGGRAQETQYF.

The chain carries TRBV9 and TRBJ2-2; D possibly corresponds to TRBD2 (7 bases). Germline CDR1 and CDR2: SGDLS and YYNGEE. V lost 4 bases, J lost 5 bases, and 18 bases lay in between. This CDR3 region has 16 residues. The DNA for the CDR3 is TGTGCCAGCAGCCCCTTGGGGGGGGCGTATACCGGGGAGCTGTTTTTT. This codes for CASSPLGGAYTGELFF.

The rearrangement uses TRBV11-2 and TRBJ1-5; 7 bases are shared with TRBD1. The ends lost 2 bases at V and 7 bases at J; junction bases unmatched: 8. The CDR3 runs to 15 residues. Germline V gene lookup returns CDR1 SGHAT and CDR2 FQNNGV. In DNA form, the CDR3 reads TGTGCCAGCAGCTTATCGACAGGGTCGGAACAGCCCCAGCATTTT. Residues: CASSLSTGSEQPQHF.

V and J are TRBV20-1 and TRBJ1-2; a possible D gene is TRBD1 (5 bases). The germline V and J ends were trimmed by 3 bases and 8 bases, with 16 bases remaining between them. The CDR3 has 13 residues. Germline CDR1 reads DFQATT; CDR2 reads SNEGSKA (reference sequence). The CDR3 bases are TGCAGTGCTAGTCCCTGGCCGCAGGGAGGCTACACCTTC. Its protein product is CSASPWPQGGYTF.

V gene TRBV9 combines with J gene TRBJ1-2; D possibly corresponds to TRBD1 (6 bases). The germline CDR1 and CDR2 sequences are SGDLS and YYNGEE. CDR3 length equals 13 residues. Deletions cut 0 bases from V and 7 bases from J, with 10 bases between. For the CDR3, the DNA is TGTGCCAGCAGCGTAGCGGCAGGGGTTGGCTACACCTTC. Translation gives CASSVAAGVGYTF.

In this sample, this clone turned up a few times. V gene TRBV11-2 combines with J gene TRBJ1-4; TRBD1 might be the D (6 bases). The CDR3 loop spans 11 amino acids. Germline V gene data show CDR1 as SGHAT and CDR2 as FQNNGV. With 4 bases removed from V and 13 bases from J, the gap between germline ends came to 10 bases. The CDR3 loop is CASSSDRRLFF. The DNA of the CDR3 is TGTGCCAGCAGCTCTGACAGGCGACTGTTTTTT.

V usage is TRBV5-5 and J usage is TRBJ1-4; 8 bases align to TRBD1. Per germline, CDR1 SGHKS and CDR2 YYEKEE (reference sequence). The CDR3 loop spans 15 amino acids. The V segment lost 0 bases and the J segment 3 bases; nucleotides outside the gene matches: 1. Here the CDR3 reads CASSLGGQANEKLFF. The CDR3 nucleotides are TGTGCCAGCAGCTTGGGGGGACAGGCTAATGAAAAACTGTTTTTT.

The V call is TRBV25-1, the J call TRBJ1-3; 9 bases are a match to TRBD1. This CDR3 region has 16 residues. V shed 8 bases and J 0 bases; nucleotides not matched to a gene: 8. CDR1 and CDR2 from the germline V gene are MGHDK and SYGVNS. CDR3 in DNA: TGTGCCAGCCGAGAGGGACAGGGCTTCTCTGGAAACACCATATATTTT. Translating gives CASREGQGFSGNTIYF. Complete variable domain (other parts from reference TRBV25-1 and TRBJ1-3): EADIYQTPRYLVIGTGKKITLECSQTMGHDKMYWYQQDPGMELHLIHYSYGVNSTEKGDLSSESTVSRIRTEHFPLTLESARPSHTSQYLCASREGQGFSGNTIYFGEGSWLTVV.

The chain links TRBV5-1 to TRBJ1-2, with D possibly matching TRBD1 (6 bases). The V and J ends lost 4 bases and 1 base respectively, with 11 bases between them. The CDR3 is 14 amino acids. Germline V lookup: CDR1 SGHRS, CDR2 YFSETQ. The CDR3 region is CASSRTGINYGYTF. The CDR3 region has the DNA TGCGCCAGCAGCAGAACAGGGATTAACTATGGCTACACCTTC.

The rearrangement uses TRBV5-4 and TRBJ1-6; 8 nucleotides agree with TRBD1. Germline lookup yields CDR1 SGHNT and CDR2 YYREEE (reference sequence). V lost 3 bases to trimming and J lost 8 bases; unmatched junction nucleotides: 10. The CDR3 totals 16 residues. CDR3: CASSSWQGAVHSPLHF. The CDR3 DNA is TGTGCCAGCAGCTCGTGGCAGGGGGCGGTGCATTCACCCCTCCACTTT.

The V and J genes are TRBV18 and TRBJ1-1; 7 nucleotides line up with TRBD1. From germline, CDR1 is KGHSH and CDR2 LQKENI. The V and J ends lost 3 bases and 5 bases, in that order; junction bases with no gene match: 12. This CDR3 has 16 residues. The CDR3 DNA follows: TGTGCCAGCTCACCTCCGTACGGACAGGTCAGGACTGAAGCTTTCTTT. Its protein is CASSPPYGQVRTEAFF.

The chain couples TRBV6-5 to TRBJ1-5; 11 bases match TRBD1. V shed 4 bases, J shed 6 bases, and the junction held 8 bases outside the gene matches. CDR1 and CDR2 from the germline V gene are MNHEY and SVGAGI. This CDR3 spans 16 amino acids. The CDR3 bases are TGTGCCAGCAGTTCTAGGACAGGGGGCTTAGGTCAGCCCCAGCATTTT. Its protein product is CASSSRTGGLGQPQHF.

In DNA form, the CDR3 reads TGTGCCAGCAGCCCCAGGGCCTACGAGCAGTACTTC. Protein sequence: CASSPRAYEQYF. The genes are TRBV3-1 (or the pseudogene TRBV3-2) and TRBJ2-7; a possible D gene is TRBD1 (5 bases). The V end lost 4 bases, the J end lost 2 bases, and 6 bases lay between the germline ends. The CDR3 is made up of 12 amino acids. Germline V gives CDR1 LGHDT, CDR2 YNNKEL (reference sequence).

J is TRBJ2-5 and V is TRBV9, with 14 nucleotides matching TRBD2. Germline values: CDR1 SGDLS, CDR2 YYNGEE. The CDR3 extends over 15 amino acids. With V trimmed by 4 bases and J by 9 bases, 8 bases remained unmatched. CDR3 in amino acids: CASSPGLAGVEAQYF. The CDR3 DNA reads as TGTGCCAGCAGCCCGGGACTAGCGGGGGTCGAAGCCCAGTACTTC.

The chain combines TRBV6-5 with TRBJ2-1; 12 bases align to TRBD1. The CDR3 has 14 amino acids. Germline CDR1 is MNHEY and CDR2 is SVGAGI. V was pared by 6 bases and J by 9 bases, with 6 bases of the junction left unmatched. In DNA, the CDR3 is TGTGCCAGCAGGAAGGGACAGGGGGCGACTGAGCAGTTCTTC. Encoded protein: CASRKGQGATEQFF.

For the CDR3, the DNA is TGTGCCAGCAGCCCAGACGACCGGGACAGCTCCTACGAGCAGTACTTC. Its translation: CASSPDDRDSSYEQYF. The chain couples TRBV4-2 to TRBJ2-7; 7 bases line up with TRBD1. The ends lost 4 bases at V and 0 bases at J; junction bases unmatched: 9. This CDR3 is built from 16 residues. Per germline, CDR1 LGHNA and CDR2 YNFKEQ.

The chain employs TRBV7-9 and TRBJ1-1; D uncertain. V gave up 5 bases and J gave up 1 base, with 11 bases separating them. Looked up from germline, CDR1 is SEHNR and CDR2 is FQNEAQ (reference sequence). The CDR3 extends over 14 amino acids. The CDR3 DNA sequence: TGTGCCAGCAGCATCGGAACGGGGAACACTGAAGCTTTCTTT. Its protein is CASSIGTGNTEAFF. The whole variable domain, filled in from reference TRBV7-9 and TRBJ1-1, reads DTGVSQNPRHKITKRGQNVTFRCDPISEHNRLYWYRQTLGQGPEFLTYFQNEAQLEKSRLLSDRFSAERPKGSFSTLEIQRTEQGDSAMYLCASSIGTGNTEAFFGQGTRLTVV.

This chain links TRBV25-1 with TRBJ1-5, with 10 nucleotides matching TRBD1. The CDR3 contains 14 residues. With V trimmed by 8 bases and J by 3 bases, 4 bases remained unmatched. Germline assignment: CDR1 MGHDK and CDR2 SYGVNS. CDR3: CASRGTGANQPQHF. In nucleotides, the CDR3 is TGTGCCAGCCGGGGGACAGGGGCCAATCAGCCCCAGCATTTT.

The J gene is TRBJ1-4, the V gene TRBV7-9, with 8 bases matching TRBD1. The CDR3 has 14 amino acids. Germline assignment: CDR1 SEHNR and CDR2 FQNEAQ (reference sequence). V trimming: 5 bases; J trimming: 8 bases; junction bases outside the gene matches: 7. CDR3 in amino acids: CASSPWTGREKLFF. The CDR3 DNA sequence: TGTGCCAGCAGCCCATGGACAGGGCGGGAAAAACTGTTTTTT.

CDR3 in DNA: TGTGCCAGCAGCGTAGAGGAGAGTTTTATTGCAACTAATGAAAAACTGTTTTTT. Translation gives CASSVEESFIATNEKLFF. The V and J genes are TRBV9 and TRBJ1-4; D is unresolved. Germline loops: CDR1 SGDLS, CDR2 YYNGEE. V lost 0 bases and J 0 bases, leaving 15 bases between the germline ends. The CDR3 covers 18 residues.

The V gene is TRBV11-2, the J gene TRBJ2-5, with no clear D. CDR3 length: 12 residues. The V end lost 8 bases, the J end lost 5 bases, and 12 bases lay between the germline ends. The germline gives CDR1 SGHAT, CDR2 FQNNGV. The CDR3 reads CASSPSRETQYF. The DNA for the CDR3 is TGTGCCAGCTCCCCTTCGCGGGAGACCCAGTACTTC.

V usage is TRBV2 and J usage is TRBJ1-1; 9 bases fit TRBD1. Germline V gene sequence: CDR1 SNHLY, CDR2 FYNNEI. The CDR3 is made up of 14 amino acids. Trimming removed 6 bases from V and 6 bases from J; junction bases left unmatched: 8. The CDR3 coding sequence is TGTGCCAGCAGATTCGACAGGGGGACCGCTGAAGCTTTCTTT. Translation: CASRFDRGTAEAFF.

The genes are TRBV7-9 and TRBJ1-2; a weak D match, TRBD1 (5 bases). CDR1 SEHNR and CDR2 FQNEAQ come from the germline V gene (reference sequence). V was pared by 3 bases and J by 8 bases, with 10 bases between. This CDR3 is 12 amino acids long. The CDR3 DNA reads TGTGCCAGCAGCTTCCCAGGGCGAGGCTACACCTTC. It specifies CASSFPGRGYTF.